Given below is one TCR beta chain in context. TCRdb's table, derived via immunoSEQ multiplex PCR, lists solely in-frame clones and lacks some. The sample holds 70,000 or so clones, nearly 90% seen once. The sample is drawn from a study of control samples from healthy donors and cancer patients. Deletions cut 2 bases from V and 0 bases from J, with 12 bases between. This CDR3 region has 16 residues. Per germline, CDR1 SGHTA and CDR2 FQGNSA. The source of this sequence is a man aged 55 to 70 with lung cancer. This chain uses TRBV7-2 with TRBJ2-3; a weak D match, TRBD2 (6 bases). Sequenced sample: PBMCs. The CDR3 loop is CASSLLGGTSTDTQYF. CDR3 coding DNA: TGTGCCAGCAGCTTACTCGGGGGAACCAGCACAGATACGCAGTATTTT.